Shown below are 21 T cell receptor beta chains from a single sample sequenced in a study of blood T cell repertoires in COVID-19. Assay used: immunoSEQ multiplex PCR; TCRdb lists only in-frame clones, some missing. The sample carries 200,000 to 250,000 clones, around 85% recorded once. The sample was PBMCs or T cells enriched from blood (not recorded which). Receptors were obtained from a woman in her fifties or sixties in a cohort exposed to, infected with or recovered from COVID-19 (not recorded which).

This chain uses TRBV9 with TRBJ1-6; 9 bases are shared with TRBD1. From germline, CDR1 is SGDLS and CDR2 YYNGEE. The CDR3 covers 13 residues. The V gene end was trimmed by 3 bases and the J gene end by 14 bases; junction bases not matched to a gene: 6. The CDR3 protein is CASSEGQGQALHF. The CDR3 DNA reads TGTGCCAGCAGCGAGGGACAGGGTCAAGCCCTCCACTTT.

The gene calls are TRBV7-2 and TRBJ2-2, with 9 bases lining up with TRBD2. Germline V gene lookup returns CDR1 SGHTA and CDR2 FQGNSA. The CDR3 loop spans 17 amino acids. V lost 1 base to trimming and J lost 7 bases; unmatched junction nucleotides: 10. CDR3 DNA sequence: TGTGCCAGCAGCTTAGGCGGGGGGGCCGGTTTGATCGGGGAGCTGTTTTTT. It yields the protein CASSLGGGAGLIGELFF.

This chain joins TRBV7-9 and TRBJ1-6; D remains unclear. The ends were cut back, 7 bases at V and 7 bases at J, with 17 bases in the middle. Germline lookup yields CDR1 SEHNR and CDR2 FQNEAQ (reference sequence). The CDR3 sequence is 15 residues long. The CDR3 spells CASTRSGSENSPLHF. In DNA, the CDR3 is TGTGCCAGCACCCGTAGCGGGTCGGAAAATTCACCCCTCCACTTT.

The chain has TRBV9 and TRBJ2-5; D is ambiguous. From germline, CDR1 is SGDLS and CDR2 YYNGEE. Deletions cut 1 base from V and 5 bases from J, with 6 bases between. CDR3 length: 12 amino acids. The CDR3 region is CASSVCRETQYF. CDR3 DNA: TGTGCCAGCAGCGTATGTCGGGAGACCCAGTACTTC.

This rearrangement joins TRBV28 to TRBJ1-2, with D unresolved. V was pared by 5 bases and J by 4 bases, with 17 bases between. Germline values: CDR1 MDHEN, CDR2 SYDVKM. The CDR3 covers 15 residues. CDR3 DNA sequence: TGTGCCAGCAGTCCCCCCCACCAGGCGCCCTATGGCTACACCTTC. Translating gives CASSPPHQAPYGYTF.

CDR3 in DNA: TGTGCCAGCAGTTACTCGGCAGGGCCACCCCTCCACTTT. As protein: CASSYSAGPPLHF. The chain carries TRBV6-2 or TRBV6-3 and TRBJ1-6; a possible D gene is TRBD1 (5 bases). Trimming removed 0 bases from V and 11 bases from J, with 8 bases in between. CDR3 length: 13 residues. CDR1 is MNHEY, CDR2 SVGEGT, per germline.

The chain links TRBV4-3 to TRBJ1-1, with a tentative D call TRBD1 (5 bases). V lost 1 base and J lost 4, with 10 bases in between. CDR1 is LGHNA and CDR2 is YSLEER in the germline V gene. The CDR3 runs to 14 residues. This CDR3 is CASSQGTLGTEAFF. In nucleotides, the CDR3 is TGCGCCAGCAGCCAAGGGACATTAGGCACTGAAGCTTTCTTT.

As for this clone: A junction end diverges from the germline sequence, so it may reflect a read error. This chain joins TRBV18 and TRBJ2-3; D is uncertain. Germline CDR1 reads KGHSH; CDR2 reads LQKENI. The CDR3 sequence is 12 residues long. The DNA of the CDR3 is TGTGCCAGCTCACCAACAGACGATAGGTTGGATTTT. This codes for CASSPTDDRLDF.

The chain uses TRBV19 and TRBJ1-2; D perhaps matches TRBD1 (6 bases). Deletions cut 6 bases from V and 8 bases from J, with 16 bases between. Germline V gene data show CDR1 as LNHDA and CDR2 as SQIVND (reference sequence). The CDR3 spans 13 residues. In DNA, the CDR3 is TGTGCCAGTAGAACAGGGATGTTCGGGGGCTACACCTTC. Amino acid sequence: CASRTGMFGGYTF. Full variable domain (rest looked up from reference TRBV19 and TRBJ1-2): DGGITQSPKYLFRKEGQNVTLSCEQNLNHDAMYWYRQDPGQGLRLIYYSQIVNDFQKGDIAEGYSVSREKKESFPLTVTSAQKNPTAFYLCASRTGMFGGYTFGSGTRLTVV.

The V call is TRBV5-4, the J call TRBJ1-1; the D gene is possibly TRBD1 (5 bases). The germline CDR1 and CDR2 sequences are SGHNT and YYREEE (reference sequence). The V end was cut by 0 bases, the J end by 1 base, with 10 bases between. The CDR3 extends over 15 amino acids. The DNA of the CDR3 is TGTGCCAGCAGCTTGGAGGTTGGACAGAACACTGAAGCTTTCTTT. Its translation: CASSLEVGQNTEAFF.

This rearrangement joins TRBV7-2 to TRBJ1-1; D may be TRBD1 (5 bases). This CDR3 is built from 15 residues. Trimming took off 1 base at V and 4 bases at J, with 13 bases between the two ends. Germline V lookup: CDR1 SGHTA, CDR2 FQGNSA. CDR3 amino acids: CASSLEGSGITEAFF. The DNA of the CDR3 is TGTGCCAGCAGCTTAGAAGGGTCAGGGATCACTGAAGCTTTCTTT.

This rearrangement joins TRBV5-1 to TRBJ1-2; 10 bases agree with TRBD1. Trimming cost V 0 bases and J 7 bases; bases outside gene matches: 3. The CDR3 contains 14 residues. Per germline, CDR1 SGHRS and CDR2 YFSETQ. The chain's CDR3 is CASSLGDRGGGYTF. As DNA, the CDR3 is TGCGCCAGCAGCTTGGGGGACAGGGGAGGTGGCTACACCTTC.

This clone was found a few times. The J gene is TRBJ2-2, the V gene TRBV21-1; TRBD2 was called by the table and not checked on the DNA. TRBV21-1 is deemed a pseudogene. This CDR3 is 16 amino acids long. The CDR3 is CASGTSGGWDTGELFF. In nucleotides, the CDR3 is TGTGCCAGCGGGACTAGCGGGGGGTGGGACACCGGGGAGCTGTTTTTT.

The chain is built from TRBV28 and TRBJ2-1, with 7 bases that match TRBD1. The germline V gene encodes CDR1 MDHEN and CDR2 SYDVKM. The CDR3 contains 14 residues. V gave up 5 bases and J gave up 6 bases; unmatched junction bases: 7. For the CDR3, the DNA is TGTGCCAGCAGTCCGACAGGGACGGGCAATGAGCAGTTCTTC. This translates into CASSPTGTGNEQFF.

This CDR3 reads CASSLTGYYGYTF. The CDR3 DNA follows: TGTGCCAGCAGTCTTACAGGTTACTATGGCTACACCTTC. The chain carries TRBV6-2 or TRBV6-3 and TRBJ1-2; D possibly corresponds to TRBD1 (5 bases). V lost 5 bases to trimming and J lost 3 bases, with 10 bases between them. This CDR3 region has 13 residues. Germline-derived CDR1 and CDR2 are MNHEY and SVGEGT.

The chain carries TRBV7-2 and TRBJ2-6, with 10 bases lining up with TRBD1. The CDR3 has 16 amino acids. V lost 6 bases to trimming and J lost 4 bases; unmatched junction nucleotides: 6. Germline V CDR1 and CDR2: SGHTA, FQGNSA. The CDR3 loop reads CASSRQGAEGANVLTF. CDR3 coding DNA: TGTGCCAGCAGTCGACAGGGGGCGGAGGGGGCCAACGTCCTGACTTTC.

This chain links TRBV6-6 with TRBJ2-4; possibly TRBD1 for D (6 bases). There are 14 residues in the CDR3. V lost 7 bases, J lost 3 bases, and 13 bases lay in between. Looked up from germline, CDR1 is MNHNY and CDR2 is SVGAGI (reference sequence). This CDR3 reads CASTPLDSKNIQYF. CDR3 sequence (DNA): TGTGCCAGCACCCCCCTGGACAGCAAAAACATTCAGTACTTC.

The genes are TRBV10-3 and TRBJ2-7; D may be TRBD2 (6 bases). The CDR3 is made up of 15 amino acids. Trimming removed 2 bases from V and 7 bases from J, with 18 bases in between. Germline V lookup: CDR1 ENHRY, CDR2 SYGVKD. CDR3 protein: CAISEKERALGEQYF. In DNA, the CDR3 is TGTGCCATCAGTGAGAAAGAGCGGGCCCTAGGGGAGCAGTACTTC.

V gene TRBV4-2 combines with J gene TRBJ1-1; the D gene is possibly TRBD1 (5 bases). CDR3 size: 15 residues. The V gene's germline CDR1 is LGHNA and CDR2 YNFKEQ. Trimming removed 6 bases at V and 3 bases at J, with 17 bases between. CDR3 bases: TGTGCCAGCAGTGAAACCGGGACTGCCGACACTGAAGCTTTCTTT. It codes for CASSETGTADTEAFF.

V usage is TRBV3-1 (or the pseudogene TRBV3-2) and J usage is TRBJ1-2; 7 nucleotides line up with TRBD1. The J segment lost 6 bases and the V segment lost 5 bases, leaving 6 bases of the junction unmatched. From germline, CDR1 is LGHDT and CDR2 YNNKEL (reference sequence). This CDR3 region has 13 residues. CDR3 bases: TGTGCCAGCAGCTCGACAGGGAGTGATGGCTACACCTTC. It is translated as CASSSTGSDGYTF.

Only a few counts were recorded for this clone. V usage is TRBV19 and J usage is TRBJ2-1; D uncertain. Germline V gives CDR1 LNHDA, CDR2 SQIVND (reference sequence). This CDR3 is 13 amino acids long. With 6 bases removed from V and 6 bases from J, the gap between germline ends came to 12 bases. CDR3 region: CASRLNNANEQFF. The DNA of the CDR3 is TGTGCCAGTAGGTTGAACAATGCCAATGAGCAGTTCTTC.